This T cell receptor (beta chain) was sequenced during a study of OX40 agonist ivuxolimab in advanced cancers. Sequenced by immunoSEQ multiplex PCR; TCRdb stores in-frame clones only, minus some. In the table there are roughly 67,000 clones, 70% to 90% of which are singletons. The V end was cut by 3 bases, the J end by 2 bases, with 11 bases between. This CDR3 is built from 16 residues. CDR1 and CDR2 from the germline V gene are SGHAT and FQNNGV. A note on this clone: What it recognizes is unknown.

Whole-study findings and limits: With doses of 0.1 to 3.0 mg/kg, CD4+ and CD8+ blood T cells had undergone clonal expansion by week 6.

The clonotype originates from an adult with an advanced solid tumor such as melanoma, head and neck, liver or kidney cancer. Sample: CD4+ or CD8+ T cells sorted from blood, taken in a trial of the OX40 agonist ivuxolimab. The genes are TRBV11-2 and TRBJ2-6, with a weak D call TRBD2 (5 bases). This CDR3 reads CASSFREVAGANVLTF. CDR3 sequence (DNA): TGTGCCAGCAGCTTCCGGGAAGTAGCTGGGGCCAACGTCCTGACTTTC.